A single sample gave rise to the 24 T cell receptor beta chains below, sequenced in a study of blood T cell repertoires in COVID-19. Sequencing was performed with immunoSEQ multiplex PCR; in TCRdb, only in-frame clones are kept and a portion is missing. The repertoire consists of approximately 65,000 clones, with 81% occurring once and the leading ten covering 15% to 17%. Sequencing was performed on peripheral blood. These receptors were taken from a man older than 75 with acute or convalescent COVID-19.

This clone was observed once. V is TRBV24-1 and J is TRBJ2-3, with D perhaps matching TRBD1 (6 bases). V lost 3 bases, J lost 8 bases, and 17 bases lay in between. The germline CDR1 and CDR2 sequences are KGHDR and SFDVKD. The CDR3 is 15 amino acids. The CDR3 region is CATSDTRTEQSTQYF. In nucleotides, the CDR3 is TGTGCCACCAGTGATACCCGGACAGAGCAGTCTACGCAGTATTTT.

J is TRBJ2-4 and V is TRBV7-9; TRBD1 agrees at 7 bases. The CDR3 spans 16 residues. V was pared by 1 base and J by 9 bases, with 12 bases of the junction left unmatched. The V gene's germline CDR1 is SEHNR and CDR2 FQNEAQ (reference sequence). CDR3 bases: TGTGCCAGCAGCTTAGTTTTGGGGCTACAGGGGACCATTCAGTACTTC. It codes for CASSLVLGLQGTIQYF.

V and J are TRBV4-2 and TRBJ2-1; TRBD1 matches 7 bases. The V gene end was trimmed by 5 bases and the J gene end by 1 base; junction bases not matched to a gene: 2. This CDR3 contains 14 residues. Germline V CDR1 and CDR2: LGHNA, YNFKEQ. The CDR3, as DNA: TGTGCCAGCAGCTCGGACAGGTCCTACAATGAGCAGTTCTTC. It is translated as CASSSDRSYNEQFF.

The chain carries TRBV6-5 and TRBJ1-5, with TRBD1 matching over 8 bases. CDR3 length equals 15 residues. Germline V gene lookup returns CDR1 MNHEY and CDR2 SVGAGI. Trimming at V came to 2 bases and at J to 5 bases, leaving 5 bases not matched to a gene. The CDR3 coding sequence is TGTGCCAGCAGTTACGGGACAGGACGGGATCAGCCCCAGCATTTT. This sequence encodes CASSYGTGRDQPQHF.

The rearrangement joins TRBV28 to TRBJ2-1; unclear D gene. Trimming stripped 5 bases from V and 9 bases from J, with 11 bases between. The CDR3 is 12 residues long. The germline gives CDR1 MDHEN, CDR2 SYDVKM. The CDR3 DNA sequence: TGTGCCAGCAGTCCTTCGCGGCCTGAGCAGTTCTTC. It specifies CASSPSRPEQFF.

The chain employs TRBV6-5 and TRBJ1-3; 8 bases agree with TRBD1. The J segment lost 2 bases and the V segment lost 5 bases, leaving 2 bases of the junction unmatched. In germline, CDR1 is MNHEY, CDR2 SVGAGI. The CDR3 loop spans 14 amino acids. The CDR3, as DNA: TGTGCCAGCAGTCGACAGGGGCCTGGAAACACCATATATTTT. Translating it yields CASSRQGPGNTIYF.

J is TRBJ2-1 and V is TRBV24-1, with 9 bases that match TRBD2. From germline, CDR1 is KGHDR and CDR2 SFDVKD. The J segment lost 5 bases and the V segment lost 7 bases, leaving 5 bases of the junction unmatched. The CDR3 runs to 14 residues. CDR3 loop: CATRGRLADNEQFF. CDR3 nucleotide sequence: TGTGCCACCAGAGGCAGACTAGCGGACAATGAGCAGTTCTTC.

The chain employs TRBV6-5 and TRBJ1-2, with 8 bases aligning to TRBD1. Germline values: CDR1 MNHEY, CDR2 SVGAGI. With V trimmed by 5 bases and J by 7 bases, 9 bases remained unmatched. The CDR3 contains 14 residues. CDR3 bases: TGTGCCAGCAGTCGCGCAGGGGGCGCGGGTGGCTACACCTTC. It is translated as CASSRAGGAGGYTF.

The chain has TRBV5-8 and TRBJ1-1; D ambiguous. The CDR3 contains 12 residues. Trimming cost V 1 base and J 4 bases, with 5 bases left between them. The germline CDR1 and CDR2 sequences are SGHTS and YDEGEE. The CDR3 here is CASSLRGTEAFF. The CDR3 bases are TGTGCCAGCAGCTTGCGAGGCACTGAAGCTTTCTTT.

The J gene is TRBJ2-7, the V gene TRBV19, with 8 bases that match TRBD2. The CDR3 totals 13 residues. Germline-derived CDR1 and CDR2 are LNHDA and SQIVND (reference sequence). V lost 5 bases and J lost 4; bases outside the gene matches: 4. CDR3 nucleotides: TGTGCCAGTAGTTTTACTAGCGGATACGAGCAGTACTTC. Protein product: CASSFTSGYEQYF.

This clone was detected a few times. The J gene is TRBJ2-7, the V gene TRBV10-3; D might be TRBD2 (7 bases). There are 13 residues in the CDR3. The V gene lost 2 bases and the J gene lost 12 bases, with 17 bases spanning the gap. CDR1 is ENHRY, CDR2 SYGVKD, per germline. The CDR3 loop is CAISENAGGGLYF. The CDR3 coding sequence is TGTGCCATCAGTGAGAACGCCGGCGGGGGCCTGTACTTC.

V is TRBV14 and J is TRBJ1-2, with D possibly being TRBD1 (5 bases). CDR1 is SGHDN, CDR2 FVKESK, per germline. The V gene lost 4 bases and the J gene lost 4 bases, with 10 bases spanning the gap. The CDR3 spans 13 residues. CDR3: CASSPGQIYGYTF. The CDR3 DNA reads TGTGCCAGCAGCCCCGGACAAATCTATGGCTACACCTTC.

For this clone: One junction end disagrees with the germline gene, perhaps due to a read error. This sequence joins TRBV6-5 and TRBJ2-7; TRBD1 matches 8 bases. Per germline, CDR1 MNHEY and CDR2 SVGAGI. This CDR3 has 15 amino acids. CDR3 DNA sequence: TGTGCCAGCAGCTACTACGGGACAGGTGAATACGAGCAGTACTTC. Its translation: CASSYYGTGEYEQYF.

The rearrangement uses TRBV5-4 and TRBJ2-5, with D perhaps matching TRBD1 (6 bases). Per germline, CDR1 SGHNT and CDR2 YYREEE (reference sequence). The CDR3 runs to 14 residues. Deletions cut 7 bases from V and 3 bases from J, with 16 bases between. CDR3 coding DNA: TGTGCCAGCCTGGAACAGGGTATGGAAGAGACCCAGTACTTC. It yields the protein CASLEQGMEETQYF.

This clone was detected once. The J gene is TRBJ1-2, the V gene TRBV12-3 or TRBV12-4; no clear D. The CDR3 covers 12 residues. Trimming pared 7 bases from V and 3 bases from J, leaving 9 bases between. This CDR3 is CASTREYYGYTF. DNA of the CDR3: TGTGCCAGCACCCGGGAGTACTATGGCTACACCTTC.

Only one count was recorded for this clone. This chain joins TRBV9 and TRBJ1-2; no definite D call. CDR1 is SGDLS and CDR2 is YYNGEE in the germline V gene. The CDR3 runs 13 residues. V was clipped by 0 bases and J by 8 bases, with 11 bases between them. CDR3 nucleotides: TGTGCCAGCAGCGTAGGGCTTTTATCCGGCTACACCTTC. Its translation is CASSVGLLSGYTF.

A single count supports this clone. The rearrangement joins TRBV5-5 to TRBJ1-1; D is unclear. This CDR3 spans 15 amino acids. Trimming stripped 4 bases from V and 0 bases from J, with 13 bases between. Looked up from germline, CDR1 is SGHKS and CDR2 is YYEKEE (reference sequence). CDR3 in DNA: TGTGCCAGCAGCCCCTCGAGGGCTATGAACACTGAAGCTTTCTTT. Its translation: CASSPSRAMNTEAFF.

The CDR3 loop is CASSPRQNNYGYTF. In DNA form, the CDR3 reads TGTGCCAGCTCACCGAGACAGAACAACTATGGCTACACCTTC. The rearrangement uses TRBV18 and TRBJ1-2; TRBD1 might be the D (5 bases). The V end lost 3 bases, the J end lost 2 bases, and 10 bases lay between the germline ends. CDR3 length equals 14 residues. Germline CDR1 reads KGHSH; CDR2 reads LQKENI.

V gene TRBV11-2 combines with J gene TRBJ2-7; tentatively, D is TRBD1 (5 bases). Germline CDR1 reads SGHAT; CDR2 reads FQNNGV. V was trimmed by 5 bases and J by 6 bases, leaving 8 bases between them. This CDR3 spans 11 amino acids. The CDR3 sequence is CASSHQGEQYF. Written as DNA, the CDR3 is TGTGCCAGCAGCCACCAGGGCGAGCAGTACTTC.

The chain carries TRBV5-4 and TRBJ1-5, with D unclear. The germline CDR1 and CDR2 sequences are SGHNT and YYREEE (reference sequence). This CDR3 spans 13 amino acids. Trimming removed 5 bases from V and 3 bases from J, with 9 bases in between. CDR3: CASSRDYNQPQHF. DNA of the CDR3: TGTGCCAGCAGTAGAGATTACAATCAGCCCCAGCATTTT.

The rearrangement uses TRBV10-3 and TRBJ2-5; 8 bases are shared with TRBD1. The J segment lost 4 bases and the V segment lost 3 bases, leaving 1 base of the junction unmatched. This CDR3 has 13 residues. CDR1 and CDR2 from the germline V gene are ENHRY and SYGVKD. This CDR3 reads CAISDRGPETQYF. The CDR3 nucleotides read TGTGCCATCAGTGACAGGGGGCCAGAGACCCAGTACTTC.

The rearrangement links TRBV29-1 to TRBJ1-2; TRBD1 might be the D (6 bases). The CDR3 is made up of 16 amino acids. The V end lost 1 base, the J end lost 0 bases, and 15 bases lay between the germline ends. In germline, CDR1 is SQVTM, CDR2 ANQGSEA. DNA for the CDR3: TGCAGCGTTGAAGTCCTGTACAGGGCTGCTAACTATGGCTACACCTTC. It yields the protein CSVEVLYRAANYGYTF.

This clone was picked up one time. The chain combines TRBV5-1 with TRBJ2-6, with D tentatively TRBD1 (6 bases). V lost 4 bases, J lost 0 bases, and 11 bases lay in between. This CDR3 spans 16 amino acids. From germline, CDR1 is SGHRS and CDR2 YFSETQ. CDR3 sequence: CASSLQGSSGANVLTF. CDR3 DNA: TGCGCCAGCAGCCTACAGGGCAGCTCTGGGGCCAACGTCCTGACTTTC.

The chain employs TRBV7-9 and TRBJ1-1; 7 bases match TRBD1. CDR1 and CDR2 (germline): SEHNR, FQNEAQ (reference sequence). The ends lost 4 bases at V and 4 bases at J; junction bases unmatched: 6. This CDR3 comprises 14 residues. The CDR3 is CASSSQGPGTEAFF. For the CDR3, the DNA is TGTGCCAGCAGCTCACAGGGGCCTGGCACTGAAGCTTTCTTT.